The 22 T cell receptor beta chains below come from one sample, sequenced in a study of cytomegalovirus exposure and HLA in healthy donors. PCR primers comprised 60 Vbeta and 13 Jbeta primers. Only in-frame clones appear in the TCRdb table, and some are missing; sequencing was by immunoSEQ multiplex PCR. The sample consists of nearly 70,000 clones, 74% of them appearing once. Sequencing used PBMCs. The receptors derive from an older woman in good health and CMV-seropositive.

About this clone: Germline is not matched at one junction end, which may reflect a read error. This chain uses TRBV7-7 with TRBJ2-1, with a weak D call TRBD2 (6 bases). Germline CDR1 is SSHAT and CDR2 is FNYEAQ (reference sequence). This CDR3 is 14 amino acids long. CDR3: CASSLAEGGIEQFF. In nucleotides, the CDR3 is TGTGCTAGCAGCTTAGCGGAGGGAGGAATTGAGCAGTTCTTC.

The gene calls are TRBV5-1 and TRBJ2-7; TRBD1 matches 9 bases. The trim removed 6 bases at V and 0 bases at J, leaving 4 bases unmatched. Looked up from germline, CDR1 is SGHRS and CDR2 is YFSETQ. The CDR3 runs 14 residues. The CDR3 region is CASTQGASSYEQYF. The CDR3 nucleotides read TGCGCCAGCACACAGGGGGCTAGCTCCTACGAGCAGTACTTC.

The rearrangement joins TRBV7-8 to TRBJ1-4; D gene unclear. CDR3 length: 14 amino acids. The V and J ends lost 3 bases and 5 bases respectively, with 10 bases between them. The V gene's germline CDR1 is SGHVS and CDR2 FQNEAQ. The CDR3 coding sequence is TGTGCCAGCAGCTTTCTCAGGTCCAATGAAAAACTGTTTTTT. Amino acid sequence: CASSFLRSNEKLFF.

Judged by abundance, this clone is medium-sized. The J gene is TRBJ1-6, the V gene TRBV15; 7 bases are a match to TRBD1. Germline V gene lookup returns CDR1 LNHNV and CDR2 YYDKDF (reference sequence). Germline trimming cut 0 bases from V and 8 bases from J; bases unmatched to any gene: 1. CDR3 length: 14 residues. The CDR3 DNA reads TGTGCCACCAGCAGAGAGGGACAGTATTCACCCCTCCACTTT. Translated: CATSREGQYSPLHF.

The J gene is TRBJ1-1, the V gene TRBV5-1, with 9 bases aligning to TRBD1. The CDR3 is made up of 17 amino acids. Trimming took 0 bases from V and 4 from J; bases not matched to a gene: 10. The germline V gene encodes CDR1 SGHRS and CDR2 YFSETQ. The CDR3 loop is CASSLGHTGGSFTEAFF. In DNA, the CDR3 is TGCGCCAGCAGCTTGGGTCATACAGGGGGCTCCTTCACTGAAGCTTTCTTT.

This chain connects TRBV2 to TRBJ1-4; TRBD1 is a possible D gene (5 bases). Trimming stripped 11 bases from V and 5 bases from J, with 15 bases between. The CDR3 spans 13 residues. CDR1 is SNHLY, CDR2 FYNNEI, per germline. This CDR3 is CASGAGRNEKLFF. CDR3 bases: TGTGCCTCCGGGGCAGGGAGGAATGAAAAACTGTTTTTT.

The chain uses TRBV7-9 and TRBJ2-2; D not resolved. Germline CDR1 and CDR2: SEHNR and FQNEAQ (reference sequence). With 6 bases removed from V and 6 bases from J, the gap between germline ends came to 5 bases. The CDR3 length is 11 residues. For the CDR3, the DNA is TGTGCCAGCAGGGAGTCCGGGGAGCTGTTTTTT. Residues: CASRESGELFF.

This chain uses TRBV10-2 with TRBJ1-6; no reliable D call. The CDR3 length is 15 residues. V lost 7 bases and J 0 bases, leaving 10 bases between the germline ends. Per the germline V gene, CDR1 is WSHSY and CDR2 is SAAADI. The CDR3 nucleotides read TGCGCCAGCACCTCAATCAGCTCCTATAATTCACCCCTCCACTTT. It encodes CASTSISSYNSPLHF.

In DNA form, the CDR3 reads TGTGCCAGCAGCTTAGAGGCTAGCGGGGGGGGCAATGAGCAGTTCTTC. It encodes CASSLEASGGGNEQFF. The chain is built from TRBV7-6 and TRBJ2-1, with 12 positions matching TRBD2. The germline CDR1 and CDR2 sequences are SGHVS and FNYEAQ. The CDR3 has 16 residues. V dropped 1 base and J dropped 6; count of bases not matched to a gene: 4.

The chain joins TRBV19 to TRBJ1-5; 9 bases match TRBD1. Looked up from germline, CDR1 is LNHDA and CDR2 is SQIVND (reference sequence). Trimming cost V 8 bases and J 1 base; bases outside gene matches: 6. The CDR3 spans 15 residues. The CDR3: CASSQGARSNQPQHF. In nucleotides, the CDR3 is TGTGCCAGTTCACAGGGGGCGCGAAGCAATCAGCCCCAGCATTTT.

The rearrangement joins TRBV7-3 to TRBJ2-7, with TRBD2 matching over 9 bases. J gave up 6 bases and V 2 bases, and 2 bases lay outside the gene matches. Germline-derived CDR1 and CDR2 are SGHTA and FQGTGA. This CDR3 comprises 13 residues. In DNA form, the CDR3 reads TGTGCCAGCAGCTTAGGACTAGCGACCGAGCAGTACTTC. This gives the protein CASSLGLATEQYF.

Note on this clone: Likely a read error: the CDR3 ends without its conserved phenylalanine or tryptophan. J is TRBJ1-5 and V is TRBV23-1; D gene ambiguous. TRBV23-1 is reported as an ORF; its role is uncertain. This CDR3 has 16 residues. Deletions cut 0 bases from V and 4 bases from J, with 13 bases between. For the CDR3, the DNA is TGCGCCAGCAGTCAATCGATCCGCTACGGGAATCAGCCCCAGCATGTT. As protein: CASSQSIRYGNQPQHV.

The genes are TRBV25-1 and TRBJ2-7; a possible D gene is TRBD2 (6 bases). Germline V gene data show CDR1 as MGHDK and CDR2 as SYGVNS. This CDR3 is 14 amino acids long. V was pared by 4 bases and J by 6 bases, with 16 bases between. As DNA, the CDR3 is TGTGCCAGCAGTGTGTTCGGGAGATCAGGCGAGCAGTACTTC. Its protein is CASSVFGRSGEQYF.

The chain carries TRBV4-2 and TRBJ1-5; 10 nucleotides agree with TRBD1. V trimming: 6 bases; J trimming: 2 bases; junction bases outside the gene matches: 13. The CDR3 is 18 amino acids. Germline CDR1 is LGHNA and CDR2 is YNFKEQ. CDR3 DNA: TGTGCCAGCAGTATGTCCGGGACAGGGGAATTTGGCAATCAGCCCCAGCATTTT. Encoded protein: CASSMSGTGEFGNQPQHF.

The chain is built from TRBV30 and TRBJ1-1; a possible D gene is TRBD1 (6 bases). Germline loops: CDR1 GTSNPN, CDR2 SVGIG (reference sequence). The germline V and J ends were trimmed by 0 bases and 8 bases, with 10 bases remaining between them. The length of the CDR3 is 12 residues. The CDR3 DNA sequence: TGTGCCTGGAGTGTCCAGGGGTTAGAAGCTTTCTTT. Its protein is CAWSVQGLEAFF.

The rearrangement joins TRBV6-1 to TRBJ1-2; possible D gene TRBD1, 6 bases. V was shortened by 2 bases and J by 2 bases, with 6 bases between the two germline ends. This CDR3 region has 13 residues. Germline V gene lookup returns CDR1 MNHNS and CDR2 SASEGT. DNA for the CDR3: TGTGCCAGCAGTGAACAGGGGAACTATGGCTACACCTTC. Translating gives CASSEQGNYGYTF.

The chain carries TRBV7-8 and TRBJ1-3, with 7 bases fitting TRBD1. V lost 2 bases, J lost 0 bases, and 4 bases stayed unmatched. Germline assignment: CDR1 SGHVS and CDR2 FQNEAQ. This CDR3 is built from 16 residues. In DNA, the CDR3 is TGTGCCAGCAGCTTAAATGGACAGGTCTCTGGAAACACCATATATTTT. Translated: CASSLNGQVSGNTIYF.

This clone occurred many times. V usage is TRBV5-1 and J usage is TRBJ1-4; the match to TRBD1 covers 9 bases. The CDR3 is made up of 16 amino acids. CDR1 SGHRS and CDR2 YFSETQ come from the germline V gene. The V segment lost 0 bases and the J segment 8 bases; nucleotides outside the gene matches: 8. CDR3 amino acids: CASSLAPGQGGEKLFF. CDR3 sequence (DNA): TGCGCCAGCAGCTTGGCCCCGGGACAGGGTGGAGAAAAACTGTTTTTT.

The V and J genes are TRBV11-2 and TRBJ1-1; a possible D gene is TRBD1 (6 bases). This CDR3 contains 13 residues. Between the trimmed V and J ends, which lost 5 bases and 1 base, there was a span of 8 bases. CDR1 SGHAT and CDR2 FQNNGV come from the germline V gene. CDR3 in DNA: TGTGCCAGCAGCCCACAGGGGAACACTGAAGCTTTCTTT. Residues: CASSPQGNTEAFF.

CDR3 nucleotide sequence: TGCGCCAGCAGCTTCGGTAGCTCTGGAAACACCATATATTTT. Amino acid sequence: CASSFGSSGNTIYF. This chain connects TRBV5-1 to TRBJ1-3; no definite D call. CDR3 size: 14 residues. Per the germline V gene, CDR1 is SGHRS and CDR2 is YFSETQ. V was cut by 2 bases and J by 0 bases, with 6 bases left in between.

This clone was counted between two and nine times. The chain links TRBV9 to TRBJ1-3; no clear D gene. Germline lookup yields CDR1 SGDLS and CDR2 YYNGEE. The CDR3 consists of 11 residues. With 4 bases removed from V and 7 bases from J, the gap between germline ends came to 6 bases. Here the CDR3 DNA reads TGTGCCAGCAGCAACGCGAACACCATATATTTT. It yields the protein CASSNANTIYF.

The table lists this clone with a few counts. The V and J genes are TRBV30 and TRBJ1-5, with 8 positions matching TRBD1. Germline lookup yields CDR1 GTSNPN and CDR2 SVGIG (reference sequence). Unmatched junction bases numbered 2, after V lost 1 base and J lost 3 bases. CDR3 size: 14 residues. The CDR3 bases are TGTGCCTGGAGTGGACAGGGGAACAATCAGCCCCAGCATTTT. This gives the protein CAWSGQGNNQPQHF.